This TCR beta chain was captured by sequencing in a study of identical twins. TCRdb used MiXCR to reprocess the 5' RACE reads, holding one entry per CDR3 protein. Among a few hundred thousand distinct CDR3 sequences listed, approximately 5.9% were seen once. This clonotype was seen at least ten times. J was trimmed by 3 bases and V by 6 bases; bases with no gene match: 5. The CDR3 runs 13 residues. This sample also appeared in a second study, on T cells expressing NK-cell markers. As that study records: The study left the HCMV specificity of expanded NKG2C+ T cell clones unresolved.

Sequencing input: CD8+ T cells sorted from blood. This sequence was found in a woman under 30 in good health. The rearrangement uses TRBV12-3 or TRBV12-4 and TRBJ2-7; 7 positions agree with TRBD1. This CDR3 reads CASRGTEDYEQYF. Here the CDR3 DNA reads TGTGCCAGCAGAGGGACAGAGGACTACGAGCAGTACTTC.